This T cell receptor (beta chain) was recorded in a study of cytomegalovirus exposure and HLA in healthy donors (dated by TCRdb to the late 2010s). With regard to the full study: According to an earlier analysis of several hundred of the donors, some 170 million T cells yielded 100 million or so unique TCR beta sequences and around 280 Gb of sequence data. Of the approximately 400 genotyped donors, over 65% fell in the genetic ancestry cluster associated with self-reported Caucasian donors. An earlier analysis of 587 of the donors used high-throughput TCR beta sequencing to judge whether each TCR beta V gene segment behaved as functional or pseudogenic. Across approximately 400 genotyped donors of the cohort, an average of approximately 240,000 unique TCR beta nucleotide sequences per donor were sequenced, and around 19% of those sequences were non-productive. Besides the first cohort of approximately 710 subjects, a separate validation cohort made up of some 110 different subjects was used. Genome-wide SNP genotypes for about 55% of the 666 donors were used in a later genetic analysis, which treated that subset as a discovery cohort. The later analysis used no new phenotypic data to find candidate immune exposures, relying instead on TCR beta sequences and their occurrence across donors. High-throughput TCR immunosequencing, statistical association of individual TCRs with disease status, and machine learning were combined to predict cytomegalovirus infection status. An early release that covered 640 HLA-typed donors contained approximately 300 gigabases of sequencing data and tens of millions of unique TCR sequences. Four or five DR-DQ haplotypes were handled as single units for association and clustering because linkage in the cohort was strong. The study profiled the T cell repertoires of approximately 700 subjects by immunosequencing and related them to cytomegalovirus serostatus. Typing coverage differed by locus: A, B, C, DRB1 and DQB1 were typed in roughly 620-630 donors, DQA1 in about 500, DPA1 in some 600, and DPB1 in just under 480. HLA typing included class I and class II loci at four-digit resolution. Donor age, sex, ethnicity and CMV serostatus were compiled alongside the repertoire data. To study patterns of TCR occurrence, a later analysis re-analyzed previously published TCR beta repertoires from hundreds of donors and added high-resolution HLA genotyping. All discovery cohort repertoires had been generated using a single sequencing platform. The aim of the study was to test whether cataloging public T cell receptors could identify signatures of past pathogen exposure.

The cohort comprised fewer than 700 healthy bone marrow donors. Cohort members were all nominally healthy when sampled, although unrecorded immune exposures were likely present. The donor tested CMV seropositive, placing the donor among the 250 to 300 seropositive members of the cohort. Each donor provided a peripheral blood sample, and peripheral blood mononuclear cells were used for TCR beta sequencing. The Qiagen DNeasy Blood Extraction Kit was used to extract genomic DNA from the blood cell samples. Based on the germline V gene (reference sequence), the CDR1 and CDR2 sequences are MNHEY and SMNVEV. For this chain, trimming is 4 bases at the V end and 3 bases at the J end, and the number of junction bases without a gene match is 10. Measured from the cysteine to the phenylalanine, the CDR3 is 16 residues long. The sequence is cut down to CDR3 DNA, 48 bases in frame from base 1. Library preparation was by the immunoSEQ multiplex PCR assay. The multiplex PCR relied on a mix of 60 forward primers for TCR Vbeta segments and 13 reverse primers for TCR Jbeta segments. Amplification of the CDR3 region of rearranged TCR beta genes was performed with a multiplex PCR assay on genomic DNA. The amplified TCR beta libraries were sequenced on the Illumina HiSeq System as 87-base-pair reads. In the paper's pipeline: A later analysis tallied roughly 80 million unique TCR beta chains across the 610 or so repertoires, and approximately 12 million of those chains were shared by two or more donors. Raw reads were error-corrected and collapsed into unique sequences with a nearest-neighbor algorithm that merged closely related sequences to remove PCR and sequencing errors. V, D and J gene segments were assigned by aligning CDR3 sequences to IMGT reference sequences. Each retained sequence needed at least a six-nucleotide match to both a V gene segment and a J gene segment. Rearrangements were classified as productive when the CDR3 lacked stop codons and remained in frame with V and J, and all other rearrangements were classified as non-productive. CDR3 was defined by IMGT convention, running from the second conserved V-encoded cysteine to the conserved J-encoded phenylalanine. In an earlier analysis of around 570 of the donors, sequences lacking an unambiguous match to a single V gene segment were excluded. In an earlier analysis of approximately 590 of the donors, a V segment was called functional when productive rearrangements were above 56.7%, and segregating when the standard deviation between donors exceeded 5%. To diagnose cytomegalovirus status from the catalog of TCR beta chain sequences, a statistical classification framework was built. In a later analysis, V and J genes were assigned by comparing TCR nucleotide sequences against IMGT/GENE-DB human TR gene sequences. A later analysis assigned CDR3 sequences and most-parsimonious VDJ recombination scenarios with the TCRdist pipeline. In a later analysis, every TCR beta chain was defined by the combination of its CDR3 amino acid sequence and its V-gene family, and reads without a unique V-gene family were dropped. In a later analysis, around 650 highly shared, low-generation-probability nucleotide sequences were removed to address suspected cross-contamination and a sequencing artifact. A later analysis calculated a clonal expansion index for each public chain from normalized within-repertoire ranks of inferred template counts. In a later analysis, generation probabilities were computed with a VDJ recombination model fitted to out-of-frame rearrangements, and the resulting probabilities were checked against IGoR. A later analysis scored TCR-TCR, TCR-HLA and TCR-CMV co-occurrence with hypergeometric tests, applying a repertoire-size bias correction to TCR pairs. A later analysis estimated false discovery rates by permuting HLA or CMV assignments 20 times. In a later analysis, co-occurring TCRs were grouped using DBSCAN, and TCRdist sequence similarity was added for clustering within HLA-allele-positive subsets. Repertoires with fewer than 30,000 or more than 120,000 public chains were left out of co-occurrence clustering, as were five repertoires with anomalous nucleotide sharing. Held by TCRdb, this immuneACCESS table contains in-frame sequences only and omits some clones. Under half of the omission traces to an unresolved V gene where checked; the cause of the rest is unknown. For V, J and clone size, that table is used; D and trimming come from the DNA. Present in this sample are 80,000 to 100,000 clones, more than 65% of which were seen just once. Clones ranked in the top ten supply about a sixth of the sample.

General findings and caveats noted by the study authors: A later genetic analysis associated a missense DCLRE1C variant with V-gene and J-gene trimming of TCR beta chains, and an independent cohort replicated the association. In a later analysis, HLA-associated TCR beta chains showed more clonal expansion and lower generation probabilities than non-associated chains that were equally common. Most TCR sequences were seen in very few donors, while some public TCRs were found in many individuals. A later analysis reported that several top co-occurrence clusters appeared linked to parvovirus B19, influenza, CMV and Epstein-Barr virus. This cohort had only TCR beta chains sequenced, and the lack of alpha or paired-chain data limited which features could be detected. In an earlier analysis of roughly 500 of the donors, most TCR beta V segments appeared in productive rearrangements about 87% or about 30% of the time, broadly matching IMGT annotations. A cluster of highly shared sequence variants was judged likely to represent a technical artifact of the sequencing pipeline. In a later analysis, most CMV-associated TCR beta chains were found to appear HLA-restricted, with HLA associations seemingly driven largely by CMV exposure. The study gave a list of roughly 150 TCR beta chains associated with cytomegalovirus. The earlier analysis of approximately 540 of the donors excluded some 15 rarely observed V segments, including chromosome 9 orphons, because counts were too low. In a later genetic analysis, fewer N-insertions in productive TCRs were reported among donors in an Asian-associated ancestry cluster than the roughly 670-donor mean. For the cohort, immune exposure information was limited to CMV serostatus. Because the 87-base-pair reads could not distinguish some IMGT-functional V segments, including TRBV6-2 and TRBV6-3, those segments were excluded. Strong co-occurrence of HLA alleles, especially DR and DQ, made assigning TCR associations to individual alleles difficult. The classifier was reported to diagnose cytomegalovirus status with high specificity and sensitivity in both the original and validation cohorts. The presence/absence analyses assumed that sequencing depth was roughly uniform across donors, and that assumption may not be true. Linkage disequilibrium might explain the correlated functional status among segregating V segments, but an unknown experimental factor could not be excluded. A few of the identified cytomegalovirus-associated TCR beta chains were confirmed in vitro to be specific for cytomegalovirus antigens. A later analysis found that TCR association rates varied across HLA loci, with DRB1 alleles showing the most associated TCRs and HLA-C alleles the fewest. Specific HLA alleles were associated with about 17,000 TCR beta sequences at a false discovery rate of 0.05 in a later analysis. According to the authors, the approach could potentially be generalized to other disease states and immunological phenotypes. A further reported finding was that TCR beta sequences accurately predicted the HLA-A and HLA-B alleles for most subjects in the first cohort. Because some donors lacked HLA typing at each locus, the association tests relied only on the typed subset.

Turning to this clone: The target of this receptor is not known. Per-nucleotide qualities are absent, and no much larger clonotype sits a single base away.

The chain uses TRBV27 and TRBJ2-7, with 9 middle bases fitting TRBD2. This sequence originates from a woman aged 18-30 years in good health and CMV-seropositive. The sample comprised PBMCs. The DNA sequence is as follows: TGTGCCAGCAGTTCCCCCCAGACTAGCGGCAGCTACGAGCAGTACTTC. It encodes CASSSPQTSGSYEQYF.